This TCR beta chain comes out of a study of Ad26.COV2.S vaccination and SARS-CoV-2 variants (dated by TCRdb to the early 2020s). Looking at the study overall: Donors in the vaccine arm were drawn from COV1001, a phase I-IIa trial of Ad26.COV2.S in healthy adults that was multicentre, randomized, double-blind and placebo-controlled. Ad26.COV2.S was administered intramuscularly at 5 x 10^10 or 1 x 10^11 viral particles, either as a single shot or as two shots given 56 days apart. TCRbeta repertoire sequencing was used to assess the specificity and breadth of SARS-CoV-2-reactive T cell receptors after Ad26.COV2.S vaccination. The TCR-sequenced set comprised around 30 samples: approximately 19 Ad26.COV2.S vaccine recipients, 5 placebo recipients and 8 SARS-CoV-2 convalescent individuals. Trial participants were randomized into five groups of five, in which low-dose or high-dose Ad26.COV2.S was given once or twice, or placebo was given on both occasions. Investigators did not know the trial group allocation while performing experiments and assessing outcomes.

In the paper's terms, the treatment or condition label means: about 20 received Ad26.COV2.S at low or high dose, single or two shots; about 5 received placebo; per-sample allocation not given. For vaccine and placebo recipients, repertoires were sequenced using samples collected on day 63 after the first injection. Cohort 1b enrolled about two dozen adults aged 18-55 years at a single site in Boston, USA, between 29 July and 7 August 2020. Ad26.COV2.S consisted of a replication-incompetent adenovirus type 26 vector by which a prefusion-stabilized SARS-CoV-2 spike protein from the original Wuhan strain was expressed. The immunoSEQ Assay was the method used to sequence TCRbeta CDR3 regions. After extraction, genomic DNA underwent amplification by bias-controlled multiplex PCR, followed by high-throughput sequencing. Regarding the original processing steps: Collapsing and filtering of sequences were performed to quantify the absolute abundance of each unique TCRbeta CDR3 region. T cell fraction was estimated by normalization of TCRbeta template counts to usable DNA, with usable DNA being measured through amplification of reference genes present in all nucleated cells. Repertoire TCRs were annotated as SARS-CoV-2-specific by exact matching of V gene, CDR3 amino acid sequence and J gene to a known reactive TCR set. The reference SARS-CoV-2 TCR set was derived from MIRA and filtered for enrichment in COVID-19-positive ImmuneCODE repertoires, a step that removed public or cross-reactive TCRs. Using the MIRA antigens, annotated TCRs were further analysed by specific ORF or by position within an ORF. Breadth was defined as the number of annotated unique rearrangements divided by the total number of unique productive rearrangements, and depth was defined as the summed frequency of the annotated unique rearrangements. Two-sided Wilcoxon rank-sum tests were used to compare TCR breadth between groups. Not all clones reach the TCRdb copy of this immuneACCESS table, which keeps in-frame sequences only. Checked studies attribute under half of the gap to unresolved V genes and leave the rest unexplained. For V, J and clone size, that table is used; D and trimming come from the DNA. Counted in this sample were more than 350,000 clones; 90% of them appeared once. The ten largest clonotypes hold 12% of the sample.

Taken from the germline V gene (reference sequence), the CDR1 and CDR2 loops are LGHDT and YNNKEL. Trimming costs V 3 bases and J 5 bases, and their ends lie 11 bases apart. The cysteine opens and the phenylalanine closes a CDR3 of 14 amino acids. The only DNA kept is the CDR3, 42 bases in frame from the first base. The investigation overall reported the following: Compared with placebo recipients, Ad26.COV2.S recipients showed higher spike-specific TCR breadth (P = 0.0014). Vaccine and placebo recipients had comparable non-spike TCR breadth, which fits with the vaccine containing only spike. Substantial breadth of spike-specific CD8+ and CD4+ T cell responses was reported after vaccination. The authors noted that total T cell responses may have been underestimated by the TCR breadth and depth analyses. The study was not powered to compare responses between vaccine doses or regimens.

For this clone: This receptor's antigen is unknown. Base qualities were left out, and no much larger clone turns up one base away.

This clonotype was sampled from a person aged 18-60 years who received the Ad26.COV2.S COVID-19 vaccine or a placebo. The starting material was peripheral blood, obtained in a trial of Ad26.COV2.S vaccine versus placebo. The chain links TRBV3-1 (or the pseudogene TRBV3-2) with TRBJ2-1; the D gene is tentatively TRBD1 or TRBD2, each matching 5 bases. The CDR3 protein is CASSHRDGHNEQFF. In nucleotides, the sequence is TGTGCCAGCAGCCACCGGGACGGGCACAATGAGCAGTTCTTC.